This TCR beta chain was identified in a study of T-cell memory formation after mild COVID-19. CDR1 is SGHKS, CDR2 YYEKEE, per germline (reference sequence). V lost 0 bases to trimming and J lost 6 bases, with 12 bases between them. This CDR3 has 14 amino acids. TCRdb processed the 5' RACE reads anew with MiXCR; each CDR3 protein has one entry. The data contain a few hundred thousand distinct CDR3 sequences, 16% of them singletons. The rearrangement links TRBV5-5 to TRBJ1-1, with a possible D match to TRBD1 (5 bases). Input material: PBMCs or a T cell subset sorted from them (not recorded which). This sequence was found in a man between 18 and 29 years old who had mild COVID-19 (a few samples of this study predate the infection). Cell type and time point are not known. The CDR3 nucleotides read TGTGCCAGCAGCTTGGATCATCGGGGCCCTGAAGCTTTCTTT. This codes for CASSLDHRGPEAFF.